These 15 T cell receptor beta chains originate from one sample sequenced in a study of breast tumors, draining lymph nodes, adjacent tissues. Axillary draining lymph nodes of breast cancer patients supplied the node samples. TCRdb re-called the multiplex PCR reads with MiXCR, one entry per CDR3 protein. The table lists some 200,000 distinct CDR3 sequences, around a third of them singletons. Sequencing used axillary lymph node tissue. These receptors all stem from a female donor with breast cancer. Some clones in this sample may be carry-over from other donors' samples.

This clonotype occurred once. In DNA form, the CDR3 reads TGTGCCAGCAGCCCGGGACAGGGGGCAGGGGGAAAAGAGACCCAGTACTTC. Its translation: CASSPGQGAGGKETQYF. The chain combines TRBV5-4 with TRBJ2-5; 12 positions match TRBD1. V dropped 4 bases and J dropped 3; count of bases not matched to a gene: 10. Per germline, CDR1 SGHNT and CDR2 YYREEE (reference sequence). This CDR3 is 17 amino acids long.

The gene calls are TRBV24-1 and TRBJ2-3; perhaps TRBD1 as D (6 bases). CDR1 and CDR2 from the germline V gene are KGHDR and SFDVKD. This CDR3 spans 14 amino acids. V lost 4 bases to trimming and J lost 4 bases, with 11 bases between them. The CDR3 spells CATSDPTGADTQYF. As DNA, the CDR3 is TGTGCCACCAGTGACCCGACAGGAGCAGATACGCAGTATTTT.

There are many counts of this clonotype. The rearrangement links TRBV3-1 to TRBJ2-6; the D gene is possibly TRBD1 (5 bases). Germline CDR1 LGHDT, CDR2 YNNKEL (reference sequence). The CDR3 is made up of 15 amino acids. The V end lost 4 bases, the J end lost 2 bases, and 9 bases lay between the germline ends. DNA of the CDR3: TGTGCCAGCAGCCTTGCGGACACTGGGGCCAACGTCCTGACTTTC. Translating gives CASSLADTGANVLTF.

The rearrangement uses TRBV6-6 and TRBJ1-3; 9 bases are shared with TRBD1. Per the germline V gene, CDR1 is MNHNY and CDR2 is SVGAGI (reference sequence). The V and J ends lost 5 bases and 0 bases, in that order; junction bases with no gene match: 11. There are 18 residues in the CDR3. The CDR3 DNA follows: TGTGCCAGCAGTGGACAGGGGTCACGATTTAACTCTGGAAACACCATATATTTT. Residues: CASSGQGSRFNSGNTIYF.

This clonotype was picked up a small number of times. Given a much more abundant clone one base away, this may be a read error. CDR3 DNA sequence: TGTGCCAGCAGCTTAAACGGGGGAATTTCGGAGACCCAGCACTTC. Translated, it gives CASSLNGGISETQHF. The chain employs TRBV7-2 and TRBJ2-5; D perhaps matches TRBD2 (6 bases). This CDR3 spans 15 amino acids. Per the germline V gene, CDR1 is SGHTA and CDR2 is FQGNSA.

This chain links TRBV7-2 with TRBJ2-3; 12 nucleotides agree with TRBD2. CDR3 length equals 17 residues. Germline CDR1 reads SGHTA; CDR2 reads FQGNSA. V shed 2 bases and J 5 bases; nucleotides not matched to a gene: 8. CDR3 region: CASSLNPSGGAVDTQYF. For the CDR3, the DNA is TGTGCCAGCAGCTTAAATCCTAGCGGGGGGGCCGTAGATACGCAGTATTTT.

The chain employs TRBV20-1 and TRBJ2-3, with TRBD2 identical over 10 bases. V shed 4 bases, J shed 2 bases, and the junction held 9 bases outside the gene matches. CDR1 is DFQATT, CDR2 SNEGSKA, per germline (reference sequence). The CDR3 spans 16 residues. The CDR3 DNA is TGCAGTGCTATCTATAGCGGGGGGCCTACCACAGATACGCAGTATTTT. The encoded protein is CSAIYSGGPTTDTQYF.

This clonotype was recorded at least ten times. This rearrangement joins TRBV2 to TRBJ2-2; 8 positions match TRBD1. Germline V CDR1 and CDR2: SNHLY, FYNNEI. This CDR3 has 13 amino acids. Trimming at V came to 8 bases and at J to 6 bases, leaving 5 bases not matched to a gene. For the CDR3, the DNA is TGTGCCAGCCGGACAGGGAGGCCCGGGGAGCTGTTTTTT. It encodes CASRTGRPGELFF.

The CDR3: CSYEPGSTDTQYF. CDR3 DNA sequence: TGCAGTTACGAGCCCGGTAGCACAGATACGCAGTATTTT. This sequence joins TRBV20-1 and TRBJ2-3; D is unclear. Germline-derived CDR1 and CDR2 are DFQATT and SNEGSKA (reference sequence). V dropped 8 bases and J dropped 0 bases, with 12 bases sitting between them. This CDR3 region has 13 residues.

The rearrangement uses TRBV7-9 and TRBJ2-7; 8 bases are a match to TRBD1. V shed 7 bases, J shed 2 bases, and the junction held 10 bases outside the gene matches. The CDR3 covers 15 residues. The germline V gene encodes CDR1 SEHNR and CDR2 FQNEAQ (reference sequence). The CDR3 region has the DNA TGTGCCAGCACGTTCCTAGGACAGGGCGCCTACGAGCAGTACTTC. It encodes CASTFLGQGAYEQYF.

In its sample, this clonotype was seen many times. CDR3 sequence reads: CASSHSYTQYF. The CDR3 DNA reads as TGTGCCAGCAGCCATTCCTATACGCAGTATTTT. V is TRBV3-1 and J is TRBJ2-3, with no clear D. Trimming took off 3 bases at V and 7 bases at J, with 5 bases between the two ends. The germline V gene encodes CDR1 LGHDT and CDR2 YNNKEL (reference sequence). This CDR3 is 11 amino acids long.

This clonotype was detected many times. The chain uses TRBV6-1 and TRBJ2-3, with TRBD1 matching 7 bases. The junction had 7 bases not matched to a gene; V was cut back by 7 bases and J by 3 bases. This CDR3 comprises 14 residues. Germline V gives CDR1 MNHNS, CDR2 SASEGT. CDR3 DNA sequence: TGTGCCAGCAACAGGGGACGTGTGACAGATACGCAGTATTTT. It translates to CASNRGRVTDTQYF.

The table lists this clonotype with many counts. The chain has TRBV11-2 and TRBJ2-1; 14 positions match TRBD2. The junction had 7 bases not matched to a gene; V was cut back by 4 bases and J by 8 bases. The CDR3 extends over 16 amino acids. The germline CDR1 and CDR2 sequences are SGHAT and FQNNGV. The CDR3 bases are TGTGCCAGCAGCTCCGGACTAGCGGGAGGTTACTATGAGCAGTTCTTC. This codes for CASSSGLAGGYYEQFF.

This clonotype has a count of ten or more. Compared with germline, one end of the junction differs, possibly owing to a read error. The V gene is TRBV20-1, the J gene TRBJ1-2, with TRBD1 matching 8 bases. The CDR3 totals 12 residues. The germline gives CDR1 DFQATT, CDR2 SNEGSKA (reference sequence). The chain's CDR3 is CSAQTGVDGSTF. CDR3 DNA sequence: TGCAGTGCTCAGACAGGGGTAGATGGCTCCACCTTC.

The chain employs TRBV5-8 and TRBJ2-5; TRBD2 matches at 8 bases. J lost 5 bases, V lost 5 bases, and 11 bases had no gene match. Per the germline V gene, CDR1 is SGHTS and CDR2 is YDEGEE. This CDR3 is built from 15 residues. CDR3 DNA: TGTGCCAGCAGAACACCGGGAGGGCCGGGGGAGACCCAGTACTTC. This gives the protein CASRTPGGPGETQYF.